The 25 T cell receptor beta chains listed next were all sequenced from one sample in a study of blood T cells in healthy people across ages. For the second PCR, which ran for roughly 7 to 11 cycles, a sample-barcoded 5' primer and a J-beta primer mix were used. TCRdb reprocessed the 5' RACE reads via MiXCR and lists one record per CDR3 protein. The data hold about 1.4 million distinct CDR3 sequences, with 55% to 75% observed a single time. Sequencing used blood. Every receptor here comes from a man aged 18 to 30 in good health.

The chain uses TRBV7-2 and TRBJ1-2; no definite D call. Germline V gives CDR1 SGHTA, CDR2 FQGNSA. Trimming took 3 bases from V and 0 from J, leaving 8 bases between them. The CDR3 sequence is 14 residues long. CDR3 region: CASSFVLANYGYTF. DNA of the CDR3: TGTGCCAGCAGCTTCGTTCTCGCTAACTATGGCTACACCTTC.

The table lists this clonotype with a few counts. V gene TRBV9 combines with J gene TRBJ2-1, with 11 nucleotides matching TRBD1. The ends lost 3 bases at V and 6 bases at J; junction bases unmatched: 11. This CDR3 is built from 17 residues. Germline values: CDR1 SGDLS, CDR2 YYNGEE. The CDR3 DNA reads TGTGCCAGCAGCGCCACGACCGGGACAGGGGGAATCAATGAGCAGTTCTTC. Amino acid sequence: CASSATTGTGGINEQFF.

The chain employs TRBV28 and TRBJ2-2; a possible D gene is TRBD2 (6 bases). The CDR3 consists of 13 residues. The V end lost 8 bases, the J end lost 3 bases, and 10 bases lay between the germline ends. Germline values: CDR1 MDHEN, CDR2 SYDVKM. CDR3 sequence: CASGRWDTGELFF. Written as DNA, the CDR3 is TGTGCCAGCGGGAGGTGGGACACCGGGGAGCTGTTTTTT.

In nucleotides, the CDR3 is TGTGCCAGCAGCCAAGGACCGGACAGGGAGACGCAGTATTTT. Translating it yields CASSQGPDRETQYF. The V call is TRBV4-2, the J call TRBJ2-3; 8 bases agree with TRBD1. The CDR3 is made up of 14 amino acids. Trimming removed 1 base from V and 9 bases from J; junction bases left unmatched: 6. Germline V gene data show CDR1 as LGHNA and CDR2 as YNFKEQ.

V usage is TRBV5-6 and J usage is TRBJ2-7; D is uncertain. The CDR3 is 13 amino acids. In germline, CDR1 is SGHDT, CDR2 YYEEEE. V was trimmed by 4 bases and J by 6 bases, leaving 14 bases between them. The CDR3 coding sequence is TGTGCCAGCAGCCTCCGTCTACTGGTCGAGCAGTACTTC. This translates into CASSLRLLVEQYF.

This clonotype was observed once. V and J are TRBV20-1 and TRBJ1-1, with D uncertain. This CDR3 region has 14 residues. V shed 2 bases and J shed 5 bases, with 15 bases lying between them. The germline gives CDR1 DFQATT, CDR2 SNEGSKA (reference sequence). The CDR3 here is CSARRPGKMTEAFF. Here the CDR3 DNA reads TGCAGTGCTAGACGGCCCGGGAAGATGACTGAAGCTTTCTTT.

The chain couples TRBV6-5 to TRBJ1-2; D ambiguous. Germline V gives CDR1 MNHEY, CDR2 SVGAGI. The CDR3 spans 13 residues. V shed 6 bases and J shed 8 bases, with 16 bases lying between them. The CDR3 sequence is CASSLGRDGGYTF. The CDR3 DNA reads as TGTGCCAGCAGCCTCGGGAGGGATGGGGGCTACACCTTC.

V usage is TRBV20-1 and J usage is TRBJ2-5; no definite D call. V was pared by 3 bases and J by 4 bases, with 9 bases between. CDR1 is DFQATT and CDR2 is SNEGSKA in the germline V gene (reference sequence). CDR3 length: 12 residues. The CDR3, as DNA: TGCAGTGCTAGCGGGTTTGGAGAGACCCAGTACTTC. Residues: CSASGFGETQYF.

The V gene is TRBV12-3 or TRBV12-4, the J gene TRBJ2-7; D perhaps matches TRBD2 (6 bases). The CDR3 runs to 12 residues. V lost 5 bases, J lost 6 bases, and 11 bases lay in between. This CDR3 reads CASSGGTGEQYF. CDR3 bases: TGTGCCAGCAGTGGGGGGACGGGCGAGCAGTACTTC.

This chain uses TRBV6-5 with TRBJ2-3, with D perhaps TRBD1 (5 bases). V lost 2 bases to trimming and J lost 1 base, with 7 bases between them. Germline V gene lookup returns CDR1 MNHEY and CDR2 SVGAGI. The CDR3 has 14 amino acids. In nucleotides, the CDR3 is TGTGCCAGCAGTTACAAAGGGGGCACAGATACGCAGTATTTT. This translates into CASSYKGGTDTQYF.

The chain recombines TRBV6-5 with TRBJ1-4; maybe TRBD1 (6 bases). Per the germline V gene, CDR1 is MNHEY and CDR2 is SVGAGI. With 6 bases removed from V and 6 bases from J, the gap between germline ends came to 20 bases. The CDR3 loop spans 16 amino acids. DNA for the CDR3: TGTGCCAGCAGCACTCAGTGGGGGGGGCTGGATGAAAAACTGTTTTTT. It translates to CASSTQWGGLDEKLFF.

V is TRBV5-1 and J is TRBJ2-2; 8 nucleotides agree with TRBD1. CDR3 length: 14 amino acids. V lost 4 bases to trimming and J lost 3 bases; unmatched junction nucleotides: 2. Germline V gene lookup returns CDR1 SGHRS and CDR2 YFSETQ. As DNA, the CDR3 is TGCGCCAGCAGCCAGGGGGCGGACACCGGGGAGCTGTTTTTT. This encodes CASSQGADTGELFF. Combining the CDR3 with reference TRBV5-1 and TRBJ2-2 gives the whole variable domain KAGVTQTPRYLIKTRGQQVTLSCSPISGHRSVSWYQQTPGQGLQFLFEYFSETQRNKGNFPGRFSGRQFSNSRSEMNVSTLELGDSALYLCASSQGADTGELFFGEGSRLTVL.

V gene TRBV5-1 combines with J gene TRBJ2-1; D is unclear. Germline-derived CDR1 and CDR2 are SGHRS and YFSETQ. This CDR3 contains 13 residues. V was pared by 0 bases and J by 6 bases, with 7 bases between. The CDR3 sequence: CASSLALVNEQFF. CDR3 DNA sequence: TGCGCCAGCAGCTTGGCCCTAGTCAATGAGCAGTTCTTC.

CDR3 bases: TGTGCCAGTCGGGAATCCTATAATTCACCCCTCCACTTT. Protein sequence: CASRESYNSPLHF. V usage is TRBV2 and J usage is TRBJ1-6; D remains ambiguous. Germline V CDR1 and CDR2: SNHLY, FYNNEI. This CDR3 contains 13 residues. Trimming removed 9 bases at V and 1 base at J, with 7 bases between.

The CDR3, as DNA: TGCAGTGCTAGAGATAGGCTAGCGGGGGAGAGCACAGATACGCAGTATTTT. This sequence encodes CSARDRLAGESTDTQYF. The chain recombines TRBV20-1 with TRBJ2-3, with 10 bases aligning to TRBD2. The germline V gene encodes CDR1 DFQATT and CDR2 SNEGSKA (reference sequence). The V segment lost 0 bases and the J segment 0 bases; nucleotides outside the gene matches: 6. The CDR3 covers 17 residues.

The chain carries TRBV5-1 and TRBJ2-1; either TRBD1 or TRBD2 may fit D (5 bases each). The V gene lost 3 bases and the J gene lost 4 bases, with 14 bases spanning the gap. The CDR3 loop spans 15 amino acids. The germline V gene encodes CDR1 SGHRS and CDR2 YFSETQ. The CDR3 DNA reads as TGCGCCAGCAGCTCGGGACGCCAGGGATACAATGAGCAGTTCTTC. Translated, it gives CASSSGRQGYNEQFF.

The chain recombines TRBV20-1 with TRBJ2-7, with D unresolved. V dropped 6 bases and J dropped 0 bases, with 12 bases sitting between them. CDR1 and CDR2 from the germline V gene are DFQATT and SNEGSKA (reference sequence). This CDR3 is 13 amino acids long. In DNA form, the CDR3 reads TGCAGTGCGTATGTCAGGCACTCCTACGAGCAGTACTTC. Translated, it gives CSAYVRHSYEQYF.

This clonotype was counted between two and nine times. This rearrangement joins TRBV3-1 to TRBJ2-3; 11 bases agree with TRBD1. Germline loops: CDR1 LGHDT, CDR2 YNNKEL (reference sequence). This CDR3 spans 19 amino acids. V trimming: 1 base; J trimming: 3 bases; junction bases outside the gene matches: 12. The CDR3 region is CASSQVRGGTGGRTDTQYF. The CDR3, as DNA: TGTGCCAGCAGCCAAGTGAGGGGTGGGACAGGGGGTCGTACAGATACGCAGTATTTT.

The chain combines TRBV5-1 with TRBJ2-2; no firm D call. The CDR3 length is 12 residues. In germline, CDR1 is SGHRS, CDR2 YFSETQ. Trimming removed 1 base from V and 10 bases from J, with 8 bases in between. For the CDR3, the DNA is TGCGCCAGCAGCTTGAACGGCGAGGAGCTGTTTTTT. Translating it yields CASSLNGEELFF.

This clonotype was detected only a few times. The rearrangement links TRBV13 to TRBJ2-7, with TRBD1 identical over 8 bases. This CDR3 region has 12 residues. J lost 6 bases, V lost 7 bases, and 5 bases had no gene match. Germline V gene sequence: CDR1 PRHDT, CDR2 FYEKMQ (reference sequence). As DNA, the CDR3 is TGTGCCAGCACCCGGGACAGGAGCGAGCAGTACTTC. Translated, it gives CASTRDRSEQYF.

The chain uses TRBV4-1 and TRBJ1-1, with TRBD1 as a possible D gene (5 bases). CDR3 size: 12 residues. The germline CDR1 and CDR2 sequences are MGHRA and YSYEKL. V was pared by 2 bases and J by 6 bases, with 7 bases between. DNA of the CDR3: TGCGCCAGCAGCCAATCGGGGCCTGAAGCTTTCTTT. As protein: CASSQSGPEAFF.

The chain combines TRBV2 with TRBJ2-2; D call uncertain. Germline V gene lookup returns CDR1 SNHLY and CDR2 FYNNEI. The CDR3 consists of 13 residues. V lost 4 bases, J lost 1 base, and 4 bases lay in between. CDR3 coding DNA: TGTGCCAGCAGTGTAGAGAACACCGGGGAGCTGTTTTTT. Translated, it gives CASSVENTGELFF.

The chain is built from TRBV5-1 and TRBJ2-1; possible D gene TRBD2, 5 bases. There are 13 residues in the CDR3. V was cut by 4 bases and J by 9 bases, with 14 bases left in between. Germline-derived CDR1 and CDR2 are SGHRS and YFSETQ. The CDR3 DNA follows: TGCGCCAGCAGCGTGTCGGGAATGGGTGAGCAGTTCTTC. The encoded protein is CASSVSGMGEQFF.

This clonotype was detected a few times. This chain connects TRBV7-2 to TRBJ2-5; 8 bases align to TRBD1. The CDR3 totals 16 residues. The V gene's germline CDR1 is SGHTA and CDR2 FQGNSA. V lost 5 bases, J lost 2 bases, and 10 bases stayed unmatched. The CDR3, as DNA: TGTGCCAGCAGCCCCCGCCGGGACAGGCCACAAGAGACCCAGTACTTC. This translates into CASSPRRDRPQETQYF.

This clonotype was seen more than once but under ten times. The rearrangement joins TRBV4-1 to TRBJ2-5, with TRBD2 identical over 8 bases. The J call is doubtful: the DNA matches TRBJ2-7 better. The germline V gene has CDR1 MGHRA and CDR2 YSYEKL. This CDR3 region has 16 residues. CDR3 loop: CASSPKGTRPIYEQYF. CDR3 nucleotide sequence: TGCGCCAGCAGCCCCAAGGGGACTAGACCAATCTACGAGCAGTACTTC.